The 32 T cell receptor beta chains below were found in one sample sequenced in a study of pediatric ulcerative colitis. Method: immunoSEQ multiplex PCR; TCRdb's copy keeps in-frame clones and lacks some. The sample lists approximately 60,000 clones, 80% to 90% occurring once. The sample consisted of blood. The receptors come from a boy aged 5-17 years with severe ulcerative colitis.

V usage is TRBV27 and J usage is TRBJ1-1, with a weak D call TRBD1 (5 bases). The ends were cut back, 2 bases at V and 2 bases at J, with 9 bases in the middle. This CDR3 has 14 residues. Per germline, CDR1 MNHEY and CDR2 SMNVEV (reference sequence). CDR3 bases: TGTGCCAGCAGTTTAATTCAGGGTAACACTGAAGCTTTCTTT. It encodes CASSLIQGNTEAFF.

J is TRBJ1-3 and V is TRBV19; D uncertain. The V gene's germline CDR1 is LNHDA and CDR2 SQIVND (reference sequence). This CDR3 is 13 amino acids long. V was pared by 3 bases and J by 4 bases, with 7 bases between. CDR3 sequence: CASSIVSGNTIYF. CDR3 bases: TGTGCCAGTAGTATTGTCTCGGGAAACACCATATATTTT.

Written as DNA, the CDR3 is TGTGCCACCAGCAGAGATTGGAGGGGATCGGCGGGAGTTATAAATGAGCAGTTCTTC. It specifies CATSRDWRGSAGVINEQFF. The chain has TRBV15 and TRBJ2-1; 7 bases map to TRBD2. Germline V gene data show CDR1 as LNHNV and CDR2 as YYDKDF (reference sequence). The CDR3 loop spans 19 amino acids. V trimming: 0 bases; J trimming: 7 bases; junction bases outside the gene matches: 18.

The gene calls are TRBV5-1 and TRBJ1-3; D gene uncertain. Trimming took 1 base from V and 8 from J, leaving 16 bases between them. This CDR3 comprises 15 residues. Germline V gene lookup returns CDR1 SGHRS and CDR2 YFSETQ. The CDR3 sequence is CASSLSSGSSDTIYF. The CDR3 DNA is TGCGCCAGCAGCTTGAGTTCGGGGTCTTCGGACACCATATATTTT.

V and J are TRBV4-3 and TRBJ2-5, with 8 bases aligning to TRBD2. This CDR3 has 13 amino acids. Germline V lookup: CDR1 LGHNA, CDR2 YSLEER. J gave up 9 bases and V 3 bases, and 6 bases lay outside the gene matches. CDR3 sequence (DNA): TGCGCCAGCAGCCAGACCGAACTAGCGGCCCAGTACTTC. Encoded protein: CASSQTELAAQYF.

On this clone itself: Other DNA variants within this sample encode the same CDR3. The chain combines TRBV6-6 with TRBJ2-2; 10 bases are a match to TRBD2. The V gene end was trimmed by 6 bases and the J gene end by 6 bases; junction bases not matched to a gene: 1. This CDR3 has 13 residues. Germline assignment: CDR1 MNHNY and CDR2 SVGAGI (reference sequence). The CDR3 sequence: CASRSGGAGELFF. The CDR3 DNA follows: TGTGCCAGCAGAAGCGGGGGGGCCGGGGAGCTGTTTTTT.

This clone was picked up a small number of times. An end of the junction does not agree with germline; a read error may underlie this. The CDR3, as DNA: TGCAGCGTTGATGGGGCTATGAACGCTGAAGCTTTCTTT. It is translated as CSVDGAMNAEAFF. V gene TRBV29-1 combines with J gene TRBJ1-1; D is perhaps TRBD1 (5 bases). Germline CDR1 is SQVTM and CDR2 is ANQGSEA. The CDR3 has 13 residues.

This clone was seen a few times. The chain carries TRBV30 and TRBJ1-5; D remains ambiguous. Trimming removed 0 bases at V and 4 bases at J, with 7 bases between. Germline V gene lookup returns CDR1 GTSNPN and CDR2 SVGIG (reference sequence). This CDR3 is built from 13 residues. The CDR3 is CAWSVAENQPQHF. Here the CDR3 DNA reads TGTGCCTGGAGTGTCGCAGAAAATCAGCCCCAGCATTTT.

The chain employs TRBV27 and TRBJ2-2, with a weak D call TRBD1 (5 bases). This CDR3 is built from 16 residues. Germline loops: CDR1 MNHEY, CDR2 SMNVEV (reference sequence). V dropped 3 bases and J dropped 2 bases, with 13 bases sitting between them. This chain's CDR3 is CASSFVGAINTGELFF. The CDR3 DNA follows: TGTGCCAGCAGTTTCGTAGGGGCGATTAACACCGGGGAGCTGTTTTTT.

This clone was seen just once. V is TRBV18 and J is TRBJ2-1, with D maybe TRBD1 (5 bases). The germline gives CDR1 KGHSH, CDR2 LQKENI. The CDR3 is 13 residues long. The germline V and J ends were trimmed by 2 bases and 7 bases, with 9 bases remaining between them. The CDR3 DNA reads as TGTGCCAGCTCACCATCCAGGGATAATGAGCAGTTCTTC. Amino acids: CASSPSRDNEQFF.

This chain uses TRBV12-2 with TRBJ2-1; the D call TRBD1 from the table was never checked on the DNA. TRBV12-2 is reported as a pseudogene. The CDR3 loop spans 15 amino acids. In DNA form, the CDR3 reads TGTGCAAGTCGCTCGATCCGGGACAATTACAATGAGCAGTTCTTC. Translating it yields CASRSIRDNYNEQFF.

The chain uses TRBV13 and TRBJ2-1; 9 nucleotides line up with TRBD2. Germline loops: CDR1 PRHDT, CDR2 FYEKMQ (reference sequence). The CDR3 contains 15 residues. The ends lost 3 bases at V and 8 bases at J; junction bases unmatched: 8. The CDR3 loop is CASSFLAGIVDEQFF. The CDR3 coding sequence is TGTGCCAGCAGCTTCCTAGCGGGAATTGTGGATGAGCAGTTCTTC.

V is TRBV6-6 and J is TRBJ2-3; 8 nucleotides align to TRBD2. Germline V gives CDR1 MNHNY, CDR2 SVGAGI (reference sequence). With V trimmed by 0 bases and J by 3 bases, 2 bases remained unmatched. The CDR3 is 15 residues long. CDR3 protein: CASSYSGGGTDTQYF. The CDR3 region has the DNA TGTGCCAGCAGTTACTCCGGGGGGGGGACAGATACGCAGTATTTT.

The V and J genes are TRBV29-1 and TRBJ2-1, with a possible D match to TRBD2 (6 bases). Trimming removed 6 bases at V and 8 bases at J, with 17 bases between. The CDR3 has 13 amino acids. Germline-derived CDR1 and CDR2 are SQVTM and ANQGSEA. CDR3 in amino acids: CSVLAVNAHEQFF. The CDR3 DNA sequence: TGCAGCGTATTAGCGGTCAACGCGCATGAGCAGTTCTTC.

This chain connects TRBV9 to TRBJ2-1; 8 bases align to TRBD1. Trimming took 3 bases from V and 2 from J; bases not matched to a gene: 4. The CDR3 totals 15 residues. The V gene's germline CDR1 is SGDLS and CDR2 YYNGEE. CDR3 DNA: TGTGCCAGCAGCGGGACAGGGCAGCCCTACAATGAGCAGTTCTTC. Protein sequence: CASSGTGQPYNEQFF.

CDR3 amino acids: CASSYDGNEQFF. The CDR3 region has the DNA TGTGCCAGCAGTTATGACGGGAATGAGCAGTTCTTC. J is TRBJ2-1 and V is TRBV6-5; unclear D gene. Germline CDR1 MNHEY, CDR2 SVGAGI. The CDR3 has 12 amino acids. Trimming left V 3 bases short and J 7 bases short, with 7 bases between.

The rearrangement uses TRBV10-3 and TRBJ2-6, with a possible D match to TRBD2 (5 bases). From germline, CDR1 is ENHRY and CDR2 SYGVKD. The V and J ends lost 2 bases and 4 bases respectively, with 9 bases between them. The length of the CDR3 is 15 residues. The CDR3 region has the DNA TGTGCCATCAGTGAGGCCTCGGGGGGGGCCAACGTCCTGACTTTC. Translation: CAISEASGGANVLTF.

V and J are TRBV14 and TRBJ2-5; 11 nucleotides align to TRBD2. Germline CDR1 reads SGHDN; CDR2 reads FVKESK. V was clipped by 4 bases and J by 9 bases; unmatched bases: 13. The CDR3 contains 16 residues. The DNA of the CDR3 is TGTGCCAGCAGCCCCCTCACCGGGACTAGCGGTCCACCCCAGTACTTC. Translation gives CASSPLTGTSGPPQYF.

The J gene is TRBJ1-4, the V gene TRBV7-9; 8 positions agree with TRBD1. Germline assignment: CDR1 SEHNR and CDR2 FQNEAQ (reference sequence). This CDR3 region has 16 residues. J lost 4 bases, V lost 2 bases, and 6 bases had no gene match. The CDR3 DNA reads TGTGCCAGCAGCTTAATTACAGGGGGTAATAATGAAAAACTGTTTTTT. Its translation is CASSLITGGNNEKLFF.

Worth noting for this clone: This CDR3 is also generated by other DNA sequences in the sample. This rearrangement joins TRBV27 to TRBJ2-3; D is uncertain. The CDR3 runs to 14 residues. The V and J ends lost 1 base and 0 bases respectively, with 5 bases between them. Germline lookup yields CDR1 MNHEY and CDR2 SMNVEV (reference sequence). The CDR3 DNA is TGTGCCAGCAGTTTATTGCGGAGCACAGATACGCAGTATTTT. As protein: CASSLLRSTDTQYF.

The V gene is TRBV19, the J gene TRBJ1-1; 9 bases match TRBD1. J lost 5 bases, V lost 5 bases, and 9 bases had no gene match. Germline V gene data show CDR1 as LNHDA and CDR2 as SQIVND (reference sequence). There are 15 residues in the CDR3. CDR3 in DNA: TGTGCCAGTAGTTGGGACAGGGCTAAAGGGACTGAAGCTTTCTTT. Its translation: CASSWDRAKGTEAFF.

This rearrangement joins TRBV7-9 to TRBJ2-5, with TRBD1 matching 7 bases. Unmatched junction bases numbered 12, after V lost 5 bases and J lost 3 bases. The CDR3 has 16 residues. The germline gives CDR1 SEHNR, CDR2 FQNEAQ (reference sequence). The CDR3: CASSRNAGTEKETQYF. As DNA, the CDR3 is TGTGCCAGCAGCAGAAACGCCGGGACAGAGAAAGAGACCCAGTACTTC.

The J gene is TRBJ2-3, the V gene TRBV10-3; 11 bases agree with TRBD2. The CDR3 extends over 17 amino acids. V lost 6 bases to trimming and J lost 2 bases; unmatched junction nucleotides: 10. The V gene's germline CDR1 is ENHRY and CDR2 SYGVKD. The CDR3 loop is CAISDTRTSGYTDTQYF. In DNA, the CDR3 is TGTGCCATCAGCGACACCAGGACTAGCGGGTACACAGATACGCAGTATTTT.

Worth noting for this clone: The sample contains more than one DNA sequence encoding this CDR3. V and J are TRBV5-1 and TRBJ1-1; a weak D match, TRBD1 (5 bases). The CDR3 covers 12 residues. Trimming stripped 2 bases from V and 3 bases from J, with 5 bases between. CDR1 and CDR2 from the germline V gene are SGHRS and YFSETQ. The CDR3 is CASSLGDTEAFF. In DNA, the CDR3 is TGCGCCAGCAGCTTAGGGGACACTGAAGCTTTCTTT.

V usage is TRBV6-5 and J usage is TRBJ2-5; 14 positions agree with TRBD2. The CDR3 is 13 amino acids. Germline V lookup: CDR1 MNHEY, CDR2 SVGAGI. Losses at the gene ends were 6 bases for V and 12 bases for J; bases not matched to a gene: 6. The DNA for the CDR3 is TGTGCCAGCAGCCCAGGGACTAGCGGGAGAGAGTACTTC. It is translated as CASSPGTSGREYF.

J is TRBJ1-1 and V is TRBV19; weak D call: TRBD1 (5 bases). V was shortened by 3 bases and J by 1 base, with 12 bases between the two germline ends. From germline, CDR1 is LNHDA and CDR2 SQIVND (reference sequence). The CDR3 sequence is 15 residues long. Here the CDR3 reads CASSILQGTNTEAFF. Written as DNA, the CDR3 is TGTGCCAGTAGTATCCTCCAGGGTACGAACACTGAAGCTTTCTTT.

This sequence joins TRBV19 and TRBJ1-5, with a possible D match to TRBD1 (6 bases). Germline assignment: CDR1 LNHDA and CDR2 SQIVND (reference sequence). Trimming left V 4 bases short and J 4 bases short, with 17 bases between. The length of the CDR3 is 16 residues. CDR3 in amino acids: CASSSPLRGANQPQHF. The CDR3 DNA is TGTGCCAGTAGTAGCCCCCTCCGGGGGGCGAATCAGCCCCAGCATTTT.

V and J are TRBV27 and TRBJ2-2; 13 bases map to TRBD2. V lost 6 bases and J lost 5; bases outside the gene matches: 15. Germline V gene data show CDR1 as MNHEY and CDR2 as SMNVEV (reference sequence). This CDR3 comprises 19 residues. DNA for the CDR3: TGTGCCAGCAGCCTACTCTCGAGACTAGCGGGAGGAGGAACCGGGGAGCTGTTTTTT. It specifies CASSLLSRLAGGGTGELFF.

The rearrangement joins TRBV2 to TRBJ2-1; 8 nucleotides align to TRBD1. Germline V lookup: CDR1 SNHLY, CDR2 FYNNEI. There are 15 residues in the CDR3. Trimming cost V 6 bases and J 4 bases; bases outside gene matches: 8. DNA for the CDR3: TGTGCCAGCAGCCCCTCCAGACAGGGGTACAATGAGCAGTTCTTC. It specifies CASSPSRQGYNEQFF.

This clone was counted a single time. The J gene is TRBJ2-1, the V gene TRBV6-1; no clear D gene. This CDR3 comprises 12 residues. V shed 6 bases and J shed 8 bases, with 11 bases lying between them. The germline gives CDR1 MNHNS, CDR2 SASEGT. Here the CDR3 DNA reads TGTGCCAGCAGCGCTGCCCTGTATGAGCAGTTCTTC. This encodes CASSAALYEQFF.

The chain recombines TRBV11-2 with TRBJ1-3, with TRBD1 matching 9 bases. V shed 4 bases, J shed 5 bases, and the junction held 6 bases outside the gene matches. The germline V gene encodes CDR1 SGHAT and CDR2 FQNNGV. The CDR3 is 15 residues long. In nucleotides, the CDR3 is TGTGCCAGCAGCTCAGTTGGACAGGGGCGAAACACCATATATTTT. Translating gives CASSSVGQGRNTIYF.

Here the CDR3 reads CAWSLVQGTRDTQYF. In DNA, the CDR3 is TGTGCCTGGAGTTTGGTTCAGGGCACAAGAGATACGCAGTATTTT. This rearrangement joins TRBV30 to TRBJ2-3, with D tentatively TRBD1 (5 bases). The CDR3 totals 15 residues. Germline values: CDR1 GTSNPN, CDR2 SVGIG (reference sequence). Trimming pared 2 bases from V and 5 bases from J, leaving 17 bases between.